The 3 T cell receptor beta chains below were found in one sample sequenced in a study of cytomegalovirus exposure and HLA in healthy donors. The PCR employed 60 Vbeta primers together with 13 Jbeta primers. This table comes from immunoSEQ multiplex PCR, and its TCRdb copy is limited to in-frame clones, with some not included. The repertoire holds 100,000 or so clones, with more than 65% as singletons. The source material was PBMCs. These receptors were collected from a human donor in good health.

The table lists this clone with a few counts. The V and J genes are TRBV28 and TRBJ2-7; D perhaps matches TRBD2 (6 bases). Trimming pared 8 bases from V and 6 bases from J, leaving 20 bases between. CDR1 and CDR2 from the germline V gene are MDHEN and SYDVKM. This CDR3 has 14 amino acids. CDR3 amino acids: CASGEVGPLGEQYF. CDR3 DNA: TGTGCCAGCGGGGAGGTGGGACCCTTGGGCGAGCAGTACTTC.

V and J are TRBV7-2 and TRBJ2-7; TRBD2 matches 8 bases. CDR3 length: 15 residues. Losses at the gene ends were 3 bases for V and 2 bases for J; bases not matched to a gene: 6. From germline, CDR1 is SGHTA and CDR2 FQGNSA. The CDR3 loop is CASSLGIAGTYEQYF. The CDR3 nucleotides read TGTGCCAGCAGCTTGGGAATAGCGGGGACCTACGAGCAGTACTTC. Full variable domain (outside the CDR3, taken from reference TRBV7-2 and TRBJ2-7): GAGVSQSPSNKVTEKGKDVELRCDPISGHTALYWYRQSLGQGLEFLIYFQGNSAPDKSGLPSDRFSAERTGGSVSTLTIQRTQQEDSAVYLCASSLGIAGTYEQYFGPGTRLTVT.

The chain combines TRBV7-8 with TRBJ2-3; 8 nucleotides agree with TRBD1. Trimming took 7 bases from V and 3 from J; bases not matched to a gene: 9. Germline assignment: CDR1 SGHVS and CDR2 FQNEAQ. This CDR3 has 15 residues. CDR3 nucleotide sequence: TGTGCCAGCACGAGACAGGGGCAAGGAACAGATACGCAGTATTTT. Its protein is CASTRQGQGTDTQYF.